The source of this T cell receptor (beta chain) is a study of long-term antiretroviral therapy in people with HIV. Germline V gene data show CDR1 as MNHEY and CDR2 as SVGAGI. CDR3 length: 15 residues. The junction had 4 bases not matched to a gene; V was cut back by 5 bases and J by 2 bases. Version v3.0 of the immunoSEQ assay was performed at survey level. Method: immunoSEQ multiplex PCR; TCRdb's copy keeps in-frame clones and lacks some. The sample carries approximately 11,000 clones, 81% recorded once. The receptor was derived from a man aged 35 to 55 with HIV. V usage is TRBV6-5 and J usage is TRBJ2-3, with TRBD2 matching over 10 bases. The sample consisted of unsorted PBMCs, taken 1.8 years after starting antiretroviral therapy. In nucleotides, the CDR3 is TGTGCCAGCAGTCGGACTAGCGGCTACACAGATACGCAGTATTTT. Its protein is CASSRTSGYTDTQYF.